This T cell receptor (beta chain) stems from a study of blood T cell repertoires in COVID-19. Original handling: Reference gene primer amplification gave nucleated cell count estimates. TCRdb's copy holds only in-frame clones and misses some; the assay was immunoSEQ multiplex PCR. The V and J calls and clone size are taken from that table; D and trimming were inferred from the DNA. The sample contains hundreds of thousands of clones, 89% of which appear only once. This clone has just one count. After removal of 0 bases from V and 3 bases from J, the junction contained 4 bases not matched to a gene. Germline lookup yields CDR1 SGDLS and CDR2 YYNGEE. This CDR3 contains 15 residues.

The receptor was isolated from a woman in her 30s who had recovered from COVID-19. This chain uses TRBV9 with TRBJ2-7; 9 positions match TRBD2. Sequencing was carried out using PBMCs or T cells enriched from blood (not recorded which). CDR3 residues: CASSVGGRANYEQYF. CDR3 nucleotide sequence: TGTGCCAGCAGCGTAGGCGGGAGGGCCAACTACGAGCAGTACTTC.